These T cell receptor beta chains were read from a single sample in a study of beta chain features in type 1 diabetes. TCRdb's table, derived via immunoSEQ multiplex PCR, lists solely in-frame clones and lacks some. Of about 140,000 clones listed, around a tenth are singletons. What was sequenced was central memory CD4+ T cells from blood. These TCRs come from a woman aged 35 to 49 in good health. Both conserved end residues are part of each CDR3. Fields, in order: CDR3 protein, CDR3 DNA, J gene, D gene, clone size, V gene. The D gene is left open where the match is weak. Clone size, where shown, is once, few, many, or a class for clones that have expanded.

CATAEAGGSYNEQFF,TGTGCCACCGCCGAGGCCGGGGGATCCTACAATGAGCAGTTCTTC,TRBJ2-1,.,.,TRBV25-1
CASSPRQAPGTDTQYF,TGTGCCAGCAGTCCTCGACAGGCCCCTGGCACAGATACGCAGTATTTT,TRBJ2-3,.,.,TRBV7-2
CASSYLGQPKQFF,TGTGCCAGCAGTTACCTGGGACAGCCAAAGCAGTTCTTC,TRBJ2-1,TRBD1,.,TRBV6-5
CSALPGLAGGRETQYF,TGCAGCGCCCTGCCGGGACTAGCGGGGGGGCGTGAGACCCAGTACTTC,TRBJ2-5,TRBD2,.,TRBV29-1
CSALVAGTQYF,TGCAGTGCTCTTGTAGCCGGGACCCAGTACTTC,TRBJ2-5,.,.,TRBV20-1
CASITRRDEQFF,TGTGCCAGCATCACAAGGAGGGATGAGCAGTTCTTC,TRBJ2-1,.,.,TRBV27
CASSSVQANGYTF,TGTGCCAGCAGCTCTGTTCAGGCTAATGGCTACACCTTC,TRBJ1-2,.,.,TRBV7-2
CASSRTGRVRTEAFF,TGTGCCAGTAGTCGGACAGGGAGGGTTCGGACTGAAGCTTTCTTT,TRBJ1-1,TRBD1,.,TRBV19
CASSNSYRAQETQYF,TGTGCCAGCAGTAACTCCTACAGGGCCCAAGAGACCCAGTACTTC,TRBJ2-5,.,.,TRBV25-1
CATQLAGTQSYNEQFF,TGTGCCACCCAGTTGGCAGGCACCCAGTCCTACAATGAGCAGTTCTTC,TRBJ2-1,.,few,TRBV27
CASSYPGTSGIYF,TGTGCCAGCAGTTACCCAGGGACTTCGGGCATATATTTT,TRBJ1-3,.,.,TRBV6-6
CASSGSGGYQPQHF,TGTGCCAGTAGCGGGTCAGGGGGGTATCAGCCCCAGCATTTT,TRBJ1-5,TRBD1,many,TRBV19
CASSPETGRDSYNEQFF,TGTGCCAGCAGCCCAGAGACAGGGCGGGACTCCTACAATGAGCAGTTCTTC,TRBJ2-1,.,few,TRBV7-2
CASSQGQGPQETQYF,TGCGCCAGCAGCCAAGGACAGGGCCCCCAAGAGACCCAGTACTTC,TRBJ2-5,TRBD1,few,TRBV5-1
CASSYSVRDNQPQHF,TGTGCCAGCAGTTACTCGGTCAGGGATAATCAGCCCCAGCATTTT,TRBJ1-5,.,few,TRBV6-5
CASSYGGGNQPQHF,TGTGCCAGCAGTTACGGGGGGGGCAATCAGCCCCAGCATTTT,TRBJ1-5,.,.,TRBV6-6
CAISRDRGTEAFF,TGTGCCATCAGCCGGGACAGGGGCACTGAAGCTTTCTTT,TRBJ1-1,TRBD1,few,TRBV10-3
CASSDAGGGLNQPQHF,TGTGCCAGCAGTGATGCAGGGGGAGGCTTGAATCAGCCCCAGCATTTT,TRBJ1-5,TRBD1,.,TRBV25-1
CASSGNGGYTF,TGTGCCAGCTCAGGGAATGGGGGCTACACCTTC,TRBJ1-2,.,.,TRBV2
CASSLGREGTGELFF,TGTGCCAGCAGCTTAGGGCGTGAGGGCACCGGGGAGCTGTTTTTT,TRBJ2-2,.,many,TRBV7-7
CASSYDRSGTDTQYF,TGTGCCAGCAGCTACGACAGGTCGGGCACAGATACGCAGTATTTT,TRBJ2-3,.,.,TRBV5-4
CASSGQAGYNEQFF,TGCGCCAGCAGTGGGCAGGCTGGATACAATGAGCAGTTCTTC,TRBJ2-1,.,.,TRBV10-2
CASSLGRGQGETQYF,TGTGCCAGCAGCTTGGGCAGGGGGCAGGGAGAGACCCAGTACTTC,TRBJ2-5,TRBD1,few,TRBV5-4
CASSQEGAAGAAFF,TGCGCCAGCAGCCAAGAAGGGGCGGCAGGGGCCGCTTTCTTT,TRBJ1-1,.,.,TRBV5-4
CAGFGAPTTNEKLFF,TGCGCCGGATTTGGGGCACCCACAACTAATGAAAAACTGTTTTTT,TRBJ1-4,.,.,TRBV5-1
CASSFGGGQAGNTIYF,TGTGCCAGCAGCTTCGGAGGGGGCCAGGCTGGAAACACCATATATTTT,TRBJ1-3,TRBD1,.,TRBV7-2
CASSPRGGRYNEQFF,TGTGCCAGCAGCCCCCGGGGGGGCAGGTACAATGAGCAGTTCTTC,TRBJ2-1,TRBD2,many,TRBV5-4
CASSPEQAGANVLTF,TGTGCCAGCTCACCTGAACAGGCAGGGGCCAACGTCCTGACTTTC,TRBJ2-6,.,.,TRBV18
CASSADGHSGNTIYF,TGTGCCAGCAGCGCGGACGGACACTCTGGAAACACCATATATTTT,TRBJ1-3,.,.,TRBV7-2
CASSGGSYEQYF,TGTGCCTCCAGCGGGGGGTCCTACGAGCAGTACTTC,TRBJ2-7,TRBD2,.,TRBV7-2
CASSEGLARETQYF,TGTGCCAGCAGTGAAGGGCTAGCACGAGAGACCCAGTACTTC,TRBJ2-5,.,few,TRBV6-1
CASSLRTGGGEKLFF,TGTGCCAGCAGCCTCAGGACAGGGGGGGGTGAAAAACTGTTTTTT,TRBJ1-4,TRBD1,few,TRBV7-8
CASSERGGSYNEQFF,TGTGCCAGCAGTGAAAGGGGAGGCTCCTACAATGAGCAGTTCTTC,TRBJ2-1,.,.,TRBV6-1
CASSPQGGSTYNEQFF,TGTGCCAGCAGCCCACAGGGTGGTAGCACCTACAATGAGCAGTTCTTC,TRBJ2-1,.,.,TRBV7-2
CTSTLKRGLGNSPLHF,TGCACCAGCACCTTAAAAAGGGGTTTGGGTAATTCACCCCTCCACTTT,TRBJ1-6,.,many,TRBV1
CSVVGGGGQPQHF,TGCAGCGTTGTTGGGGGGGGAGGTCAGCCCCAGCATTTT,TRBJ1-5,.,many,TRBV29-1
CASSLGQNGELFF,TGTGCTAGCAGCCTCGGACAGAACGGGGAGCTGTTTTTT,TRBJ2-2,.,.,TRBV7-7